The 17 T cell receptor beta chains in this list originate from one sample, sequenced in a study of blood T cell repertoires in COVID-19. TCRdb's copy holds only in-frame clones and misses some; the assay was immunoSEQ multiplex PCR. The sample has about 300,000 clones; around 88% are singletons. Material for sequencing was peripheral blood. These receptors were taken from a woman aged 25 to 39 who had recovered from COVID-19.

V gene TRBV15 combines with J gene TRBJ1-3; no clear D. CDR1 and CDR2 from the germline V gene are LNHNV and YYDKDF (reference sequence). The V end lost 5 bases, the J end lost 2 bases, and 13 bases lay between the germline ends. The CDR3 has 15 residues. Here the CDR3 reads CATSSGGGTGNTIYF. For the CDR3, the DNA is TGTGCCACCAGCTCCGGAGGAGGGACTGGAAACACCATATATTTT. Full variable domain (missing parts from reference TRBV15 and TRBJ1-3): DAMVIQNPRYQVTQFGKPVTLSCSQTLNHNVMYWYQQKSSQAPKLLFHYYDKDFNNEADTPDNFQSRRPNTSFCFLDIRSPGLGDTAMYLCATSSGGGTGNTIYFGEGSWLTVV.

Concerning this clone: The sample carries other DNA sequences with the same CDR3. V gene TRBV2 combines with J gene TRBJ1-2; 8 bases align to TRBD1. Germline values: CDR1 SNHLY, CDR2 FYNNEI. Trimming cost V 1 base and J 8 bases; bases outside gene matches: 3. The CDR3 sequence is 13 residues long. The CDR3 reads CASSEGQGRGYTF. For the CDR3, the DNA is TGTGCCAGCAGTGAAGGACAGGGGCGAGGCTACACCTTC.

The gene calls are TRBV11-2 and TRBJ1-3, with D uncertain. Trimming removed 5 bases at V and 7 bases at J, with 12 bases between. Germline V gives CDR1 SGHAT, CDR2 FQNNGV. CDR3 length: 13 residues. CDR3 coding DNA: TGTGCCAGCAGCCCAGGACCGGGGAACACCATATATTTT. Residues: CASSPGPGNTIYF.

J is TRBJ1-1 and V is TRBV11-2, with D unclear. The CDR3 loop spans 13 amino acids. V lost 2 bases and J lost 1, with 5 bases in between. The V gene's germline CDR1 is SGHAT and CDR2 FQNNGV. CDR3 region: CASSLRRNTEAFF. The CDR3 DNA follows: TGTGCCAGCAGCTTAAGGAGGAACACTGAAGCTTTCTTT.

The chain is built from TRBV19 and TRBJ1-2, with 8 bases fitting TRBD1. Germline V gives CDR1 LNHDA, CDR2 SQIVND (reference sequence). Trimming removed 5 bases from V and 5 bases from J; junction bases left unmatched: 10. The CDR3 spans 15 residues. This CDR3 is CASSAWHRGMYGYTF. As DNA, the CDR3 is TGTGCCAGTAGTGCCTGGCACAGGGGGATGTATGGCTACACCTTC.

The CDR3 nucleotides are TGTGCCAGCAGTTACTCCTACCGGGAAGGAGGGGAGCAGTACTTC. Protein: CASSYSYREGGEQYF. This rearrangement joins TRBV6-5 to TRBJ2-7; tentative D call: TRBD2 (6 bases). The CDR3 sequence is 15 residues long. V was pared by 0 bases and J by 7 bases, with 16 bases between. Germline values: CDR1 MNHEY, CDR2 SVGAGI.

Turning to this clone: The sample holds other DNA sequences that translate to the same CDR3. The V call is TRBV7-2, the J call TRBJ1-5; the D is unclear. CDR1 is SGHTA and CDR2 is FQGNSA in the germline V gene. There are 14 residues in the CDR3. The V gene lost 2 bases and the J gene lost 2 bases, with 7 bases spanning the gap. CDR3 loop: CASSLRQGNQPQHF. The CDR3 DNA follows: TGTGCCAGCAGCTTACGTCAGGGCAATCAGCCCCAGCATTTT.

This rearrangement joins TRBV6-5 to TRBJ2-7; 9 bases agree with TRBD2. V was pared by 6 bases and J by 2 bases, with 8 bases of the junction left unmatched. Germline lookup yields CDR1 MNHEY and CDR2 SVGAGI. There are 15 residues in the CDR3. CDR3 region: CASSDLAGETYEQYF. In nucleotides, the CDR3 is TGTGCCAGCAGCGATTTAGCGGGGGAGACCTACGAGCAGTACTTC.

The genes are TRBV29-1 and TRBJ2-7; 11 bases line up with TRBD2. The V gene end was trimmed by 4 bases and the J gene end by 2 bases; junction bases not matched to a gene: 4. This CDR3 has 14 amino acids. The germline V gene encodes CDR1 SQVTM and CDR2 ANQGSEA. CDR3 loop: CSVGLAGGTYEQYF. The CDR3 DNA reads as TGCAGCGTTGGCCTAGCGGGGGGCACCTACGAGCAGTACTTC.

The chain uses TRBV28 and TRBJ2-3; 8 bases map to TRBD1. There are 16 residues in the CDR3. Trimming took 5 bases from V and 4 from J; bases not matched to a gene: 11. From germline, CDR1 is MDHEN and CDR2 SYDVKM. CDR3 in amino acids: CASSKGQAGPSDTQYF. The CDR3 DNA reads TGTGCCAGCAGTAAGGGACAGGCGGGTCCGTCAGATACGCAGTATTTT.

This sequence joins TRBV3-1 (or the pseudogene TRBV3-2) and TRBJ1-2, with unresolved D. V was cut by 0 bases and J by 5 bases, with 10 bases left in between. CDR1 and CDR2 from the germline V gene are LGHDT and YNNKEL (reference sequence). The CDR3 is 14 amino acids. CDR3 region: CASSQENIQYGYTF. The CDR3 coding sequence is TGTGCCAGCAGCCAAGAGAATATCCAGTATGGCTACACCTTC.

This clone was seen just once. This chain links TRBV7-2 with TRBJ1-6; 7 nucleotides agree with TRBD1. V lost 5 bases, J lost 7 bases, and 8 bases stayed unmatched. This CDR3 has 15 residues. Germline V gene sequence: CDR1 SGHTA, CDR2 FQGNSA. CDR3 loop: CASSHRDSHNSPLHF. CDR3 nucleotides: TGTGCCAGCAGCCACCGGGACAGCCACAATTCACCCCTCCACTTT.

The chain employs TRBV18 and TRBJ2-7; D is perhaps TRBD2 (5 bases). The V end lost 6 bases, the J end lost 7 bases, and 13 bases lay between the germline ends. Germline V gives CDR1 KGHSH, CDR2 LQKENI. There are 12 residues in the CDR3. The CDR3 nucleotides read TGTGCCAGCTCTCCCCAGGAGGAGGAGCAGTACTTC. It specifies CASSPQEEEQYF.

The chain is built from TRBV11-2 and TRBJ2-7; D not certain. The CDR3 consists of 13 residues. The germline V gene has CDR1 SGHAT and CDR2 FQNNGV. V was trimmed by 1 base and J by 7 bases, leaving 11 bases between them. The CDR3 nucleotides are TGTGCCAGCAGCTTAGCTCTGTTTCGGGAGCAGTACTTC. It translates to CASSLALFREQYF. The whole variable domain, filled in from reference TRBV11-2 and TRBJ2-7, reads EAGVAQSPRYKIIEKRQSVAFWCNPISGHATLYWYQQILGQGPKLLIQFQNNGVVDDSQLPKDRFSAERLKGVDSTLKIQPAKLEDSAVYLCASSLALFREQYFGPGTRLTVT.

This chain uses TRBV5-1 with TRBJ2-6; no firm D call. The CDR3 has 13 residues. V was cut by 2 bases and J by 3 bases, with 3 bases left in between. Germline-derived CDR1 and CDR2 are SGHRS and YFSETQ. The CDR3 loop is CASSFIGANVLTF. The CDR3 nucleotides are TGCGCCAGCAGCTTCATTGGGGCCAACGTCCTGACTTTC.

The rearrangement joins TRBV9 to TRBJ1-2; maybe TRBD1 (6 bases). CDR3 size: 14 residues. V was shortened by 4 bases and J by 5 bases, with 15 bases between the two germline ends. Germline V gives CDR1 SGDLS, CDR2 YYNGEE. CDR3 DNA: TGTGCCAGCAGCTCCTCACAGGGTTCGTATGGCTACACCTTC. Translation: CASSSSQGSYGYTF.

The rearrangement uses TRBV27 and TRBJ2-1; perhaps TRBD1 as D (6 bases). CDR3 size: 13 residues. CDR1 is MNHEY and CDR2 is SMNVEV in the germline V gene (reference sequence). The V end was cut by 7 bases, the J end by 9 bases, with 16 bases between. CDR3 sequence (DNA): TGTGCCAGCACCCCGAGAGTCAGGGGTGAGCAGTTCTTC. This sequence encodes CASTPRVRGEQFF.